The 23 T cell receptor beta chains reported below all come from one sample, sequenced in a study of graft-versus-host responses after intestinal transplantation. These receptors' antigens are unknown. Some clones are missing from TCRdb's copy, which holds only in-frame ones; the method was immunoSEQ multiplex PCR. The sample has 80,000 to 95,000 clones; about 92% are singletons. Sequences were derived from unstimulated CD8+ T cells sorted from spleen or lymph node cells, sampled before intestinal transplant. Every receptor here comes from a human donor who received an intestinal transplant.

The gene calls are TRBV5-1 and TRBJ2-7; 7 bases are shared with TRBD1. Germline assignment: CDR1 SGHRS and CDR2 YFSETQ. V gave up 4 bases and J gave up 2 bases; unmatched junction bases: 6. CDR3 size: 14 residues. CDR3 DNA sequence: TGCGCCAGCAGCCAGAGAGGGGGCCCCTACGAGCAGTACTTC. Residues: CASSQRGGPYEQYF.

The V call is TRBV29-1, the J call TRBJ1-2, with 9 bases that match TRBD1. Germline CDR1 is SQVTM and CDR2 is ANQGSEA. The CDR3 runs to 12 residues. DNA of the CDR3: TGCAGGGAGGGGGACAGGGACAGGGGCTACACCTTC. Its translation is CREGDRDRGYTF.

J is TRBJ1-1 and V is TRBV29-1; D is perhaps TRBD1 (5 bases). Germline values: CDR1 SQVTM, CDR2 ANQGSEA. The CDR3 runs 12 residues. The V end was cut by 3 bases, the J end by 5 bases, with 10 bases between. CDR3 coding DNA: TGCAGCGTTGACGCAGGGATGACTGAAGCTTTCTTT. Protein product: CSVDAGMTEAFF. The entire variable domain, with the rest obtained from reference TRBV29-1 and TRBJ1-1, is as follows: SAVISQKPSRDICQRGTSLTIQCQVDSQVTMMFWYRQQPGQSLTLIATANQGSEATYESGFVIDKFPISRPNLTFSTLTVSNMSPEDSSIYLCSVDAGMTEAFFGQGTRLTVV.

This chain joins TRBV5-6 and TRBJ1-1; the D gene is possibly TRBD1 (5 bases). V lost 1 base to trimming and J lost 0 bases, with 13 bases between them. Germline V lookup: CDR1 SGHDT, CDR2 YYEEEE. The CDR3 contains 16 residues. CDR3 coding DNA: TGTGCCAGCAGCTTGAGGCAGGGCTTGGTGAACACTGAAGCTTTCTTT. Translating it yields CASSLRQGLVNTEAFF. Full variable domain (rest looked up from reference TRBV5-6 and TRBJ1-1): DAGVTQSPTHLIKTRGQQVTLRCSPKSGHDTVSWYQQALGQGPQFIFQYYEEEERQRGNFPDRFSGHQFPNYSSELNVNALLLGDSALYLCASSLRQGLVNTEAFFGQGTRLTVV.

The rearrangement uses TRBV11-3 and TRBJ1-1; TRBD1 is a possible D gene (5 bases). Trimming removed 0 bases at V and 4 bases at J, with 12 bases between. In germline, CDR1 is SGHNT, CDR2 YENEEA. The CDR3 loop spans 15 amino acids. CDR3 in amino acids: CASSLDGPGVTEAFF. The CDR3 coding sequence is TGTGCCAGCAGCTTAGATGGTCCGGGGGTCACTGAAGCTTTCTTT.

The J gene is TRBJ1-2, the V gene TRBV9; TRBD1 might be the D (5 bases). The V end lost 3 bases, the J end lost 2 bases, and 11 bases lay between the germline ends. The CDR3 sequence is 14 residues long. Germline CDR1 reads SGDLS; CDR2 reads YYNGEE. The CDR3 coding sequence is TGTGCCAGCAGCGGATACGACAGAAACTATGGCTACACCTTC. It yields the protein CASSGYDRNYGYTF.

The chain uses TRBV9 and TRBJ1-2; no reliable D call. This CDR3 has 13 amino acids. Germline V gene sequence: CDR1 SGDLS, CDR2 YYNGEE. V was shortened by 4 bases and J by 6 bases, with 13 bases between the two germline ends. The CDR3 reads CASSPGNWDGYTF. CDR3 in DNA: TGTGCCAGCAGCCCCGGGAACTGGGATGGCTACACCTTC.

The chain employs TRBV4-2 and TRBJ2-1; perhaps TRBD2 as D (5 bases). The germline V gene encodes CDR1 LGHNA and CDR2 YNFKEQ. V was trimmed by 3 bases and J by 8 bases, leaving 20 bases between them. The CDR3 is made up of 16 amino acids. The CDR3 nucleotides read TGTGCCAGCAGCCAGAACCAAAAGACTATTATCGATGAGCAGTTCTTC. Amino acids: CASSQNQKTIIDEQFF.

CDR3 sequence: CAWTPTGLRNEQYF. CDR3 coding DNA: TGTGCCTGGACCCCGACAGGGTTGAGGAACGAGCAGTACTTC. The J gene is TRBJ2-7, the V gene TRBV30, with 7 nucleotides matching TRBD1. Germline CDR1 reads GTSNPN; CDR2 reads SVGIG (reference sequence). The CDR3 runs 14 residues. Trimming removed 4 bases from V and 5 bases from J; junction bases left unmatched: 11.

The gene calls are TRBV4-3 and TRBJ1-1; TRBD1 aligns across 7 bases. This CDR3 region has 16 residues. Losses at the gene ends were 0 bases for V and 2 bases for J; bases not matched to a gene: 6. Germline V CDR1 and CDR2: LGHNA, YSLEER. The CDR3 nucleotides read TGCGCCAGCAGCCAAGATCCCGGACAGGATAACACTGAAGCTTTCTTT. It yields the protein CASSQDPGQDNTEAFF.

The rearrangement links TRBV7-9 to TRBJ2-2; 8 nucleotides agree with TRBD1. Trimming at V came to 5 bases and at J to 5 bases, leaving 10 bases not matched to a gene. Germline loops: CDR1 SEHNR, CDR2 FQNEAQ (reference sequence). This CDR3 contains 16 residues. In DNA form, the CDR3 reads TGTGCCAGCAGCCTTAAGGACAGGGAGGAGACCGGGGAGCTGTTTTTT. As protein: CASSLKDREETGELFF.

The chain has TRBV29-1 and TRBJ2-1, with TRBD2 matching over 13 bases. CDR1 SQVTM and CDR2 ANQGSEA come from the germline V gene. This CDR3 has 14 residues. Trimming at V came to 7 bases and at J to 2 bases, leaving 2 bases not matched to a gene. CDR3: CSATSGGAYNEQFF. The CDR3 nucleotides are TGCAGCGCAACTAGCGGGGGGGCCTACAATGAGCAGTTCTTC.

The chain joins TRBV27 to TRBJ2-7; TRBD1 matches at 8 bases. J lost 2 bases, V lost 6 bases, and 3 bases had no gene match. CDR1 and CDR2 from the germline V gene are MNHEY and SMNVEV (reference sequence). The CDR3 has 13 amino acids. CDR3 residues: CASSDRGPYEQYF. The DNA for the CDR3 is TGTGCCAGCAGCGACAGGGGTCCCTACGAGCAGTACTTC.

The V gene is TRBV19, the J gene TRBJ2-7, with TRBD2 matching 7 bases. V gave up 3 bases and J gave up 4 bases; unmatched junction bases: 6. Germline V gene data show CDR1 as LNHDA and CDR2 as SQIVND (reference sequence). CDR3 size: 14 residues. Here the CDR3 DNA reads TGTGCCAGTAGTATGAGGACTAGGACGTACGAGCAGTACTTC. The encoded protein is CASSMRTRTYEQYF.

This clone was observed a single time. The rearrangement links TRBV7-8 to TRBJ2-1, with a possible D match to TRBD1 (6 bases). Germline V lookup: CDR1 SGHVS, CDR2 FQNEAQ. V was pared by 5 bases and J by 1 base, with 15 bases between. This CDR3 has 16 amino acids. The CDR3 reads CASSPPGQGSYNEQFF. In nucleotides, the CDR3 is TGTGCCAGCAGCCCGCCTGGGCAGGGGTCCTACAATGAGCAGTTCTTC.

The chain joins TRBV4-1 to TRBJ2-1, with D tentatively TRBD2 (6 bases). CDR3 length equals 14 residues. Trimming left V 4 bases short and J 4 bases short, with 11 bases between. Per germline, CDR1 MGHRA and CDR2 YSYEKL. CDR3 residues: CASSPHGGYNEQFF. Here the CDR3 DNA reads TGCGCCAGCAGCCCACACGGGGGTTACAATGAGCAGTTCTTC.

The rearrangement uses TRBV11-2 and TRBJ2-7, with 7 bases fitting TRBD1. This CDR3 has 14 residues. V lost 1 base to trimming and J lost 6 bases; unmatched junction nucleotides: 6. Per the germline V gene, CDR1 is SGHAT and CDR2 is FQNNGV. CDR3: CASSLVRGMAEQYF. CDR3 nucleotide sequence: TGTGCCAGCAGCTTAGTCAGGGGGATGGCCGAGCAGTACTTC.

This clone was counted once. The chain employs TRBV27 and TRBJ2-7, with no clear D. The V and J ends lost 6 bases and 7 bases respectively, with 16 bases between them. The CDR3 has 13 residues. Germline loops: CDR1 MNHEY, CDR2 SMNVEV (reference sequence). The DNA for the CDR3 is TGTGCCAGCAGCGCAGGTGCCCTTAGGGAGCAGTACTTC. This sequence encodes CASSAGALREQYF.

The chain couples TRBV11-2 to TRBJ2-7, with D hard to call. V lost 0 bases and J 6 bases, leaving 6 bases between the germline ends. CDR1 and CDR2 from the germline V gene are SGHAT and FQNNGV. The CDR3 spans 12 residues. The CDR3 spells CASSLESVEQYF. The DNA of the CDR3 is TGTGCCAGCAGCTTAGAATCAGTCGAGCAGTACTTC.

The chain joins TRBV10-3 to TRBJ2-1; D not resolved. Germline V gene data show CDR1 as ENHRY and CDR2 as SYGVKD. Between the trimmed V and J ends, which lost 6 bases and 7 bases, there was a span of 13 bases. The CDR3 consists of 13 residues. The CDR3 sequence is CAISAIIWNEQFF. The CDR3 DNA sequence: TGTGCCATCAGCGCTATTATTTGGAATGAGCAGTTCTTC.

CDR3 sequence: CASSTRGGGYEQYF. DNA for the CDR3: TGTGCCAGCTCGACAAGAGGGGGCGGCTACGAGCAGTACTTC. V gene TRBV13 combines with J gene TRBJ2-7, with 7 bases fitting TRBD1. V gave up 8 bases and J gave up 3 bases; unmatched junction bases: 10. CDR1 is PRHDT and CDR2 is FYEKMQ in the germline V gene (reference sequence). The CDR3 extends over 14 amino acids.

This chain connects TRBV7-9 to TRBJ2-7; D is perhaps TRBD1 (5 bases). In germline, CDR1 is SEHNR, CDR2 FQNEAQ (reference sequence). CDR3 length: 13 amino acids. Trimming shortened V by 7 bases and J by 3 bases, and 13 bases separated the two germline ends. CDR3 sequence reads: CASTDTTNYEQYF. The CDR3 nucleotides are TGTGCCAGCACGGACACCACAAACTACGAGCAGTACTTC.

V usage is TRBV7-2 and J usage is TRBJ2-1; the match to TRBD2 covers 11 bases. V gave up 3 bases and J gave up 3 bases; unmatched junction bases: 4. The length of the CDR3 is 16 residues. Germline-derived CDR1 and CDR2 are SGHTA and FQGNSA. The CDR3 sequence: CASSLTSGEFYNEQFF. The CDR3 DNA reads TGTGCCAGCAGCTTGACTAGCGGGGAGTTCTACAATGAGCAGTTCTTC.